What follows describes a single T cell receptor beta chain. The CDR3 loop spans 15 amino acids. Germline V lookup: CDR1 SNHLY, CDR2 FYNNEI. V gave up 9 bases and J gave up 5 bases; unmatched junction bases: 13. This entry belongs to a study of blood T cell repertoires in COVID-19. As processed by the authors: Nucleated cell number was recorded as an estimate derived from reference gene primer amplification. Clones were read by immunoSEQ multiplex PCR, and TCRdb kept only the in-frame ones, dropping some. V and J calls and clone size are those listed in that table; D and trimming were worked out from the DNA. The sample holds over 100,000 clones, 84% seen once.

The material sequenced was peripheral blood. The chain has TRBV2 and TRBJ1-1, with TRBD1 identical over 9 bases. The TCR sequence derives from a woman aged 45-65 years with acute or convalescent COVID-19. The CDR3 is CASSPVQGALTEAFF. CDR3 coding DNA: TGTGCCAGTTCCCCCGTACAGGGGGCTTTGACTGAAGCTTTCTTT.